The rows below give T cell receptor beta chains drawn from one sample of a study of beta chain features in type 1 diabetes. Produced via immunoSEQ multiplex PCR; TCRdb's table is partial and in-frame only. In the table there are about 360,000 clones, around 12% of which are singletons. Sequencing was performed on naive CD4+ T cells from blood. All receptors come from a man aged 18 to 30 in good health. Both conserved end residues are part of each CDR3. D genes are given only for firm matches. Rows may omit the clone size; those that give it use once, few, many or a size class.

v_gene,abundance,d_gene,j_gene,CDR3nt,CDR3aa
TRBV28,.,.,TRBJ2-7,TGTGCCAGCAGACCTACAGGGAGGGCGACCTACGAGCAGTACTTC,CASRPTGRATYEQYF
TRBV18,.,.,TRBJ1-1,TGTGCCAGCTCACCCCAGGGCGTGAACACTGAAGCTTTCTTT,CASSPQGVNTEAFF
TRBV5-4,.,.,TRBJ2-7,TGTGCCAGCAGCCCCGGACAAGGCGTCTCCTACGAGCAGTACTTC,CASSPGQGVSYEQYF
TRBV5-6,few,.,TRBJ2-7,TGTGCCAGCAGCTTGGCCCAGGGTTTCGGTGGAGAGCAGTACTTC,CASSLAQGFGGEQYF
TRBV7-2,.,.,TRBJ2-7,TGTGCCAGCAGCTTAGGACACTCCTACGAGCAGTACTTC,CASSLGHSYEQYF
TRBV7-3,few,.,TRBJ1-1,TGTGCCAGCAGCCAACAGAGGAACACTGAAGCTTTCTTT,CASSQQRNTEAFF
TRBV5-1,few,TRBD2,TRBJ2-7,TGCGCCAGCAGCTCTGGAGGGACTAGCGGGGGCTACGAGCAGTACTTC,CASSSGGTSGGYEQYF
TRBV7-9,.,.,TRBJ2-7,TGTGCCAGCAGCCTACGTGAAGTCCCGGACAGGTACTTC,CASSLREVPDRYF
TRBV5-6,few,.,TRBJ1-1,TGTGCCAGCAGCCATGGGGCAGGGTTCACTGAAGCTTTCTTT,CASSHGAGFTEAFF
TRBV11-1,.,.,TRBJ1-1,TGTGCCAGCAGCTCCCAATTCTACAGTGAAGCTTTCTTT,CASSSQFYSEAFF
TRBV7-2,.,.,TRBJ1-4,TGTGCCAGCAGCTTATACAGGGAAGATGAAAAACTGTTTTTT,CASSLYREDEKLFF
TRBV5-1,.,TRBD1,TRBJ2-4,TGCGCCAGCAGCCCGGAAGGGACAGGCATCGACATTCAGTACTTC,CASSPEGTGIDIQYF
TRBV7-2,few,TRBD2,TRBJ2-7,TGTGCCAGCAGCTTAACCCCTAGCGGGGGCTCCTACGAGCAGTACTTC,CASSLTPSGGSYEQYF
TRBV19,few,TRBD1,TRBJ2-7,TGTGCCAGTGCAGGGGGCTATGCCTACGAGCAGTACTTC,CASAGGYAYEQYF
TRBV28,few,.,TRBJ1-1,TGTGCCAGCACCCGGGGCGGGGGCACTGAAGCTTTCTTT,CASTRGGGTEAFF
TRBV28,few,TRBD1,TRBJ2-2,TGTGCCAGCAGACTGACAGGGGCGCCCACCGGGGAGCTGTTTTTT,CASRLTGAPTGELFF
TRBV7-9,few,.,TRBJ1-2,TGTGCCAGCAGCTATAATCGGGATGGCTACACCTTC,CASSYNRDGYTF
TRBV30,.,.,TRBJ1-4,TGTGCCTGGAGTGTACATGATGAAAAACTGTTTTTT,CAWSVHDEKLFF
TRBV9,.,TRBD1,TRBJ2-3,TGTGCCAGCAGCGTAGGACAGGGGGCTCATACGCAGTATTTT,CASSVGQGAHTQYF
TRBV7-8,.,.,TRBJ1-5,TGTGCCAGCAGCTTAGGCCCGGGGGGCGTGGGTCAGCCCCAGCATTTT,CASSLGPGGVGQPQHF
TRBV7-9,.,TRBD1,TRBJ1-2,TGTGCCAGCAGCAACCGGGACAGGGGGGCGGGTGGCTACACCTTC,CASSNRDRGAGGYTF
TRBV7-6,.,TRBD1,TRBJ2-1,TGTGCCAGCAGCTTAGTCCCGGAGGTAGGGGGCAGACAGTTCTTC,CASSLVPEVGGRQFF
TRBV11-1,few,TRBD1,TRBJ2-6,TGTGCCAGCAGCCCGCGACAGGGGACCGGGGCCAACGTCCTGACTTTC,CASSPRQGTGANVLTF
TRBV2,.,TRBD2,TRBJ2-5,TGTGCCAGCAGGAGGGGACTAGCGGGAGAGGGAGAGACCCAGTACTTC,CASRRGLAGEGETQYF
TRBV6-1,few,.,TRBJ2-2,TGTGCCAGCCGGGGGGCGTACACCGGGGAGCTGTTTTTT,CASRGAYTGELFF
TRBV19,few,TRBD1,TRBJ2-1,TGTGCCAGTAGTAGCCTAGGACAGGGGGTAAACAATGAGCAGTTCTTC,CASSSLGQGVNNEQFF
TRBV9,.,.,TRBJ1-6,TGTGCCAGCAGCGCCGGCGGGCGGTTTAATTCACCCCTCCACTTT,CASSAGGRFNSPLHF
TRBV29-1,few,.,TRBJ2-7,TGCAGCGTTGAAGATCGTCAGGACAGCGAAAGAAGCTCCTACGAGCAGTACTTC,CSVEDRQDSERSSYEQYF
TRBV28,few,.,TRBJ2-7,TGTGCCAGCAGCCTGGTGTTGTTTCAGGGCGTCGAGCAGTACTTC,CASSLVLFQGVEQYF
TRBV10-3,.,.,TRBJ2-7,TGTGCCATCAGTTCCGGGGGCTCCTACGAGCAGTACTTC,CAISSGGSYEQYF
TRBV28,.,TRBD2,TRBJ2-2,TGTGCCAGCAACCCTGGGACTGCAGCGGGGGGTGGCGGGGAGCTGTTTTTT,CASNPGTAAGGGGELFF
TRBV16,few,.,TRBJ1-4,TGTGCCAGCAGCCCGAACAGGGTGGATGAAAAACTGTTTTTT,CASSPNRVDEKLFF
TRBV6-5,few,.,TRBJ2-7,TGTGCCAGCAGTTACCGATCGGGCCTAGGGGCAGAGCAGTACTTC,CASSYRSGLGAEQYF
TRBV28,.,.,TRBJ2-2,TGTGCCAGCAGTTCTCACAGGGCGACCACCGGGGAGCTGTTTTTT,CASSSHRATTGELFF
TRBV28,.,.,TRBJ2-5,TGTGCCAGCAGTTTCTGGGAGAGGGCTGTTATAGAGACCCAGTACTTC,CASSFWERAVIETQYF
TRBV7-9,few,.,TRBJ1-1,TGTGCCAGCAGCTTAGCCACGGGGGTCGATGAAGCTTTCTTT,CASSLATGVDEAFF
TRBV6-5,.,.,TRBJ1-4,TGTGCCAGCAGTTCGGCGGGGCGGGTTAATGAAAAACTGTTTTTT,CASSSAGRVNEKLFF
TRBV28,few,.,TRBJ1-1,TGTGCCAGCAGTTTTCTTCGCACTGAAGCTTTCTTT,CASSFLRTEAFF
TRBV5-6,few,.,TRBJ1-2,TGTGCCAGCAGCTTGGGACAGGTCCCCAACTATGGCTACACCTTC,CASSLGQVPNYGYTF
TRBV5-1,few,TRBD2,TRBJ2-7,TGCGCCAGCAGCCCTGCATCTAGCGGCCCCTACGAGCAGTACTTC,CASSPASSGPYEQYF
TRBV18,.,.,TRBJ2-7,TGTGCCAGCTCACCACCAGGACAGTACCTCTACGAGCAGTACTTC,CASSPPGQYLYEQYF
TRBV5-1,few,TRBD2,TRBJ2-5,TGCGCCAGCAGCTCCGGGACTAGCGGGAACCAAGAGACCCAGTACTTC,CASSSGTSGNQETQYF
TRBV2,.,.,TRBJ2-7,TGTGCCAGCAGGACACAGGGGAGGTACGAGCAGTACTTC,CASRTQGRYEQYF
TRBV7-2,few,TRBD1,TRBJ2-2,TGTGCCAGCAGCTTAGGAGGGGGCGCTAACACCGGGGAGCTGTTTTTT,CASSLGGGANTGELFF